One and the same sample provided the 8 T cell receptor beta chains below, sequenced in a study of OX40 agonist ivuxolimab in advanced cancers. Sequencing was performed with immunoSEQ multiplex PCR; in TCRdb, only in-frame clones are kept and a portion is missing. This sample carries around 51,000 clones, around 77% of them seen once, and the ten largest clones take over 2%. Here the sequenced sample was CD4+ or CD8+ T cells sorted from blood, taken in a trial of the OX40 agonist ivuxolimab. The source of these receptors is an adult with an advanced solid tumor such as melanoma, head and neck, liver or kidney cancer.

The chain joins TRBV19 to TRBJ1-1; D is unresolved. This CDR3 is built from 13 residues. Between the trimmed V and J ends, which lost 1 base and 5 bases, there was a span of 8 bases. Germline V gives CDR1 LNHDA, CDR2 SQIVND (reference sequence). The CDR3 DNA is TGTGCCAGTAGTATAGGTTGGGAGACTGAAGCTTTCTTT. Residues: CASSIGWETEAFF.

This clone was observed a few times. The chain recombines TRBV19 with TRBJ2-5; no clear D gene. V was cut by 7 bases and J by 4 bases, with 13 bases left in between. The CDR3 contains 13 residues. CDR1 is LNHDA, CDR2 SQIVND, per germline (reference sequence). CDR3 DNA: TGTGCCAGTACCACGGACCCGGGAGAGACCCAGTACTTC. Translating it yields CASTTDPGETQYF.

J is TRBJ2-2 and V is TRBV6-1, with 10 bases aligning to TRBD2. Germline V gene lookup returns CDR1 MNHNS and CDR2 SASEGT. This CDR3 contains 15 residues. V lost 3 bases, J lost 8 bases, and 6 bases stayed unmatched. The CDR3 here is CASSDGVSGRGELFF. In nucleotides, the CDR3 is TGTGCCAGCAGTGATGGTGTTAGCGGGAGGGGGGAGCTGTTTTTT.

V gene TRBV5-1 combines with J gene TRBJ1-5; D might be TRBD1 (5 bases). Germline CDR1 is SGHRS and CDR2 is YFSETQ. CDR3 length: 13 amino acids. Between the trimmed V and J ends, which lost 0 bases and 7 bases, there was a span of 8 bases. CDR3 sequence: CASSLAWGQPQHF. CDR3 in DNA: TGCGCCAGCAGCTTGGCCTGGGGGCAGCCCCAGCATTTT.

The CDR3 DNA sequence: TGTGCCAGCAGTTTAGGGCAGGGGAATGGCTACACCTTC. This encodes CASSLGQGNGYTF. The chain couples TRBV28 to TRBJ1-2; the D gene is possibly TRBD1 (6 bases). The CDR3 covers 13 residues. Germline V CDR1 and CDR2: MDHEN, SYDVKM. V was clipped by 2 bases and J by 6 bases, with 10 bases between them.

This rearrangement joins TRBV18 to TRBJ2-3, with 13 bases identical to TRBD2. CDR1 and CDR2 (germline): KGHSH, LQKENI. The CDR3 runs 17 residues. Losses at the gene ends were 0 bases for V and 1 base for J; bases not matched to a gene: 1. The chain's CDR3 is CASSPPGLAGRTDTQYF. DNA of the CDR3: TGTGCCAGCTCACCACCGGGACTAGCGGGACGCACAGATACGCAGTATTTT.

The rearrangement links TRBV14 to TRBJ1-2; D call uncertain. CDR3 length: 19 residues. Germline V gene sequence: CDR1 SGHDN, CDR2 FVKESK. Trimming removed 8 bases from V and 1 base from J, with 29 bases in between. The CDR3 protein is CASVQASDNRGPFNYGYTF. The CDR3 DNA reads TGTGCCAGCGTACAAGCCTCGGATAACCGGGGTCCTTTTAACTATGGCTACACCTTC.

The V and J genes are TRBV27 and TRBJ1-2; D possibly corresponds to TRBD1 (6 bases). Germline V gene lookup returns CDR1 MNHEY and CDR2 SMNVEV (reference sequence). CDR3 length equals 15 residues. V was shortened by 5 bases and J by 0 bases, with 13 bases between the two germline ends. DNA of the CDR3: TGTGCCAGCAGTCCCCAGGGGCTCACTAACTATGGCTACACCTTC. This codes for CASSPQGLTNYGYTF.